The sequence of this T cell receptor (beta chain) was determined in a study of OX40 agonist ivuxolimab in advanced cancers. Study in general: Averaging 60 years in age, with a range of about 23 to 80, the cohort was about 86% male. Three patients had partial responses: one hepatocellular carcinoma, two cutaneous melanoma.

This CDR3 comprises 11 residues. CDR1 and CDR2 from the germline V gene are DFQATT and SNEGSKA (reference sequence). Libraries were prepared by immunoSEQ multiplex PCR; TCRdb keeps only in-frame clonotypes and omits some of them. This sample has some 69,000 clones, with 80% to 90% found just once. A single count supports this clone. The junction shows a germline mismatch at one end, possibly a read error. The sequences come from CD4+ or CD8+ T cells sorted from blood, collected in a trial of the OX40 agonist ivuxolimab. The TCR comes from an adult with an advanced solid tumor such as melanoma, head and neck, liver or kidney cancer. The chain uses TRBV20-1 and TRBJ1-2; TRBD1 is a possible D gene (5 bases). The DNA for the CDR3 is TGCAGTGCTAGCAAGACGGCGGACACCATCTTC. The encoded protein is CSASKTADTIF.